The 12 T cell receptor beta chains given below trace back to one sample, sequenced in a study of CD8+CD57+ T cells in acquired aplastic anemia. The template for TCR beta VDJ and CDR3 sequence profiling was genomic DNA. TCRdb analysed the reads with MiXCR anew, one entry per CDR3 protein. The repertoire has over 150,000 distinct CDR3 sequences, 48% of them found once; the top ten carry 13%. CD8+CD57+ cell expansion, shown by flow cytometry, had occurred in the patients selected for sequencing. Sequenced: sorted CD4+, CD8+, or CD8+CD57+ T cells (not recorded which) from PBMCs. The source of these receptors is a human donor with aplastic anemia.

Only a few counts were recorded for this clonotype. The genes are TRBV2 and TRBJ1-3, with D unclear. Trimming shortened V by 1 base and J by 0 bases, and 7 bases separated the two germline ends. CDR3 length: 15 residues. Germline values: CDR1 SNHLY, CDR2 FYNNEI. The CDR3 DNA is TGTGCCAGCAGTGAAGAGGATACCTCTGGAAACACCATATATTTT. Encoded protein: CASSEEDTSGNTIYF.

V usage is TRBV3-1 and J usage is TRBJ1-2, with 9 positions matching TRBD1. Losses at the gene ends were 0 bases for V and 5 bases for J; bases not matched to a gene: 1. The CDR3 loop spans 14 amino acids. Germline-derived CDR1 and CDR2 are LGHDT and YNNKEL (reference sequence). CDR3 nucleotides: TGTGCCAGCAGCCAAGAGACAGGGGGATATGGCTACACCTTC. Translating gives CASSQETGGYGYTF.

This chain connects TRBV5-1 to TRBJ2-3; possible D gene TRBD1, 6 bases. CDR3 size: 17 residues. The V and J ends lost 0 bases and 1 base respectively, with 15 bases between them. Germline V gives CDR1 SGHRS, CDR2 YFSETQ. CDR3 amino acids: CASSLVLTAGGTDTQYF. CDR3 coding DNA: TGCGCCAGCAGCTTGGTTTTGACGGCAGGGGGCACAGATACGCAGTATTTT.

V is TRBV19 and J is TRBJ2-7; D perhaps matches TRBD2 (6 bases). Per germline, CDR1 LNHDA and CDR2 SQIVND (reference sequence). The V end was cut by 9 bases, the J end by 6 bases, with 24 bases between. This CDR3 is built from 15 residues. The CDR3 loop reads CARIGSRTDRSEQYF. The CDR3 DNA follows: TGTGCCAGGATCGGGAGTAGGACGGATCGATCCGAGCAGTACTTC.

This clonotype was seen many times. This chain links TRBV2 with TRBJ1-5; 8 nucleotides line up with TRBD1. Germline-derived CDR1 and CDR2 are SNHLY and FYNNEI. The CDR3 extends over 13 amino acids. Trimming at V came to 6 bases and at J to 7 bases, leaving 5 bases not matched to a gene. As DNA, the CDR3 is TGTGCCAGCAGGGTCAGGGGGCGGCAGCCCCAGCATTTT. Translated: CASRVRGRQPQHF.

In its sample, this clonotype was seen many times. The chain carries TRBV5-6 and TRBJ2-3; 9 bases line up with TRBD2. The germline V gene has CDR1 SGHDT and CDR2 YYEEEE. This CDR3 contains 16 residues. V lost 1 base and J lost 4; bases outside the gene matches: 7. Here the CDR3 reads CASSLRAGGYSDTQYF. The CDR3 DNA reads as TGTGCCAGCAGCTTGCGGGCGGGGGGGTATTCAGATACGCAGTATTTT.

This clonotype was detected only once. A read error may be the cause here, since a much bigger clone is one base away. This chain uses TRBV4-1 with TRBJ2-1, with 10 bases matching TRBD2. The length of the CDR3 is 15 residues. Germline V gives CDR1 MGHRA, CDR2 YSYEKL. In DNA, the CDR3 is TGCGCCAGCAGCCAACCTAGCGGGGGCCCAATGAAGCAGTCCTTC. This sequence encodes CASSQPSGGPMKQSF.

Ten or more counts support this clonotype. The chain employs TRBV30 and TRBJ1-2; D is ambiguous. CDR1 is GTSNPN and CDR2 is SVGIG in the germline V gene (reference sequence). The CDR3 extends over 11 amino acids. Trimming shortened V by 5 bases and J by 5 bases, and 9 bases separated the two germline ends. The CDR3 DNA reads as TGTGCCTGGGGATTCCGATATGGCTACACCTTC. Protein: CAWGFRYGYTF.

The chain couples TRBV9 to TRBJ2-7; 12 nucleotides match TRBD2. Germline V gene lookup returns CDR1 SGDLS and CDR2 YYNGEE. The CDR3 contains 15 residues. The V and J ends lost 3 bases and 2 bases, in that order; junction bases with no gene match: 3. CDR3 in DNA: TGTGCCAGCAGCGGACTAGCGGGGGCCACCTACGAGCAGTACTTC. This translates into CASSGLAGATYEQYF. The entire variable domain, with the rest obtained from reference TRBV9 and TRBJ2-7, is as follows: DSGVTQTPKHLITATGQRVTLRCSPRSGDLSVYWYQQSLDQGLQFLIQYYNGEERAKGNILERFSAQQFPDLHSELNLSSLELGDSALYFCASSGLAGATYEQYFGPGTRLTVT.

This chain uses TRBV10-3 with TRBJ2-3; D is unresolved. The germline gives CDR1 ENHRY, CDR2 SYGVKD. The CDR3 consists of 15 residues. V lost 4 bases and J 1 base, leaving 12 bases between the germline ends. The CDR3 reads CAISVGSGRTDTQYF. The CDR3 nucleotides are TGTGCCATCAGTGTGGGATCCGGGCGCACAGATACGCAGTATTTT.

The CDR3 DNA reads TGCAGTGCTAGCGTGGGACAGATAACTGAAGCTTTCTTT. Its translation is CSASVGQITEAFF. The rearrangement links TRBV20-1 to TRBJ1-1; 7 bases line up with TRBD1. CDR1 is DFQATT, CDR2 SNEGSKA, per germline (reference sequence). The CDR3 consists of 13 residues. Trimming cost V 3 bases and J 5 bases; bases outside gene matches: 6.

The chain is built from TRBV10-3 and TRBJ2-7; perhaps D is TRBD1 or TRBD2 (9 bases each). The CDR3 length is 17 residues. Trimming left V 5 bases short and J 5 bases short, with 25 bases between. The germline gives CDR1 ENHRY, CDR2 SYGVKD. The CDR3 loop is CAISRASGTGITHEQYF. DNA for the CDR3: TGTGCCATCAGTAGGGCTAGCGGGACAGGGATCACTCACGAGCAGTACTTC.